The 8 T cell receptor beta chains presented below share a single source sample, sequenced in a study of CD8+ T cells in alopecia areata. This sample's treatment: oral pan-JAK inhibitor, 5-10 mg twice daily. Extracted RNA was reverse transcribed into cDNA, the sequencing template. Profiled with immunoSEQ multiplex PCR; TCRdb holds only in-frame clones, not every one. This table holds 130,000 or so clones, about 85% found once. The sample was CD8+ T cells sorted from blood, taken at week 4, from a patient treated with tofacitinib. All receptors derive from a human donor with alopecia areata.

The count of this clone is one. The chain employs TRBV27 and TRBJ2-2; 7 bases are a match to TRBD2. The CDR3 loop spans 14 amino acids. CDR1 is MNHEY and CDR2 is SMNVEV in the germline V gene (reference sequence). Trimming took 5 bases from V and 5 from J; bases not matched to a gene: 5. CDR3 protein: CASSGLAVTGELFF. The CDR3 coding sequence is TGTGCCAGCAGTGGCCTAGCGGTGACCGGGGAGCTGTTTTTT.

The V gene is TRBV28, the J gene TRBJ1-2, with a tentative D call TRBD1 (6 bases). Trimming took 7 bases from V and 6 from J, leaving 18 bases between them. Germline loops: CDR1 MDHEN, CDR2 SYDVKM. The CDR3 totals 14 residues. In nucleotides, the CDR3 is TGTGCCAGCACCAACAGGGCGCCATGGGATGGCTACACCTTC. This sequence encodes CASTNRAPWDGYTF.

This sequence joins TRBV7-9 and TRBJ2-4; D might be TRBD2 (6 bases). The CDR3 is 15 amino acids. Trimming pared 4 bases from V and 3 bases from J, leaving 13 bases between. Germline CDR1 reads SEHNR; CDR2 reads FQNEAQ (reference sequence). The CDR3 nucleotides are TGTGCCAGCAGCTCAGACGGGGGAGGCAAAAACATTCAGTACTTC. Translating gives CASSSDGGGKNIQYF.

This chain connects TRBV5-4 to TRBJ2-7, with 8 bases that match TRBD2. The germline V gene has CDR1 SGHNT and CDR2 YYREEE (reference sequence). The J segment lost 4 bases and the V segment lost 4 bases, leaving 1 base of the junction unmatched. This CDR3 contains 12 residues. CDR3 in DNA: TGTGCCAGCAGCGGACTAGCATACGAGCAGTACTTC. Encoded protein: CASSGLAYEQYF. The variable domain in full, completed from reference TRBV5-4 and TRBJ2-7, reads ETGVTQSPTHLIKTRGQQVTLRCSSQSGHNTVSWYQQALGQGPQFIFQYYREEENGRGNFPPRFSGLQFPNYSSELNVNALELDDSALYLCASSGLAYEQYFGPGTRLTVT.

The chain has TRBV6-5 and TRBJ2-5; TRBD1 might be the D (6 bases). V was pared by 2 bases and J by 4 bases, with 8 bases between. Germline CDR1 is MNHEY and CDR2 is SVGAGI. The length of the CDR3 is 13 residues. The CDR3 is CASSYIQGETQYF. CDR3 sequence (DNA): TGTGCCAGCAGTTACATACAGGGAGAGACCCAGTACTTC.

This clone was detected once. The chain has TRBV12-5 and TRBJ2-1; perhaps TRBD2 as D (6 bases). Germline lookup yields CDR1 LGHNT and CDR2 FRNRAP. The CDR3 is 13 residues long. V shed 1 base and J shed 6 bases, with 7 bases lying between them. The CDR3 DNA reads TGTGCTAGTGGTTTGGCTAGCGCCAATGAGCAGTTCTTC. Protein product: CASGLASANEQFF.

Details on this clone: A read error may produce the germline difference seen at one junction end. The genes are TRBV19 and TRBJ2-7; D is unclear. From germline, CDR1 is LNHDA and CDR2 SQIVND (reference sequence). The CDR3 loop spans 13 amino acids. This CDR3 is CASSAAETYGQYF. CDR3 nucleotide sequence: TGTGCCAGTAGCGCCGCCGAGACCTACGGGCAGTACTTC. The full variable domain, completed using reference TRBV19 and TRBJ2-7, is DGGITQSPKYLFRKEGQNVTLSCEQNLNHDAMYWYRQDPGQGLRLIYYSQIVNDFQKGDIAEGYSVSREKKESFPLTVTSAQKNPTAFYLCASSAAETYGQYFGPGTRLTVT.

The chain employs TRBV6-4 and TRBJ2-7; no clear D. Germline V gives CDR1 MRHNA, CDR2 SNTAGT. V lost 10 bases, J lost 3 bases, and 19 bases lay in between. This CDR3 comprises 14 residues. CDR3 sequence (DNA): TGTGCCACCCCAAGGAGTAGGCCCCGCTACGAGCAGTACTTC. It specifies CATPRSRPRYEQYF.